One and the same sample provided the 19 T cell receptor beta chains below, sequenced in a study of regulatory T cells in long-lasting Graves disease. According to the study, TCR beta libraries were built with iRepertoire HTBI primers and CDR3-region Arm-PCR. Using its own MiXCR run on the multiplex PCR reads, TCRdb lists one record per CDR3 protein. This sample has a few hundred thousand distinct CDR3 sequences, with less than 30% found just once. Stated time point: persistent/refractory GD, antithyroid drugs over 5 years with positive TRAb. RNA extracted from PBMCs served as the sequencing template. The material was peripheral blood mononuclear cells (PBMCs), obtained when the disease was refractory, from a patient treated with antithyroid drugs. The receptors originated from a woman aged 40 to 55 with Graves disease.

This clonotype was seen more than once but under ten times. The gene calls are TRBV30 and TRBJ2-2, with D unresolved. The CDR3 covers 13 residues. Trimming pared 0 bases from V and 7 bases from J, leaving 9 bases between. Germline V gene lookup returns CDR1 GTSNPN and CDR2 SVGIG (reference sequence). The CDR3: CAWSVVVIGELFF. CDR3 bases: TGTGCCTGGAGTGTAGTGGTGATCGGGGAGCTGTTTTTT.

Of note for this clonotype: Being one base from a much bigger clone, this may be a read error. The chain combines TRBV12-3 or TRBV12-4 with TRBJ2-5; D remains unclear. The CDR3 loop spans 14 amino acids. CDR3 bases: TGTGCCCGCAGTTTAAGACGGAGACAAGAGACCCAGTACTTC. This translates into CARSLRRRQETQYF.

This chain uses TRBV6-1 with TRBJ2-5; 8 nucleotides line up with TRBD2. The CDR3 totals 16 residues. Germline V gives CDR1 MNHNS, CDR2 SASEGT. With V trimmed by 7 bases and J by 5 bases, 15 bases remained unmatched. The CDR3 here is CASTPALAGGGETQYF. In DNA form, the CDR3 reads TGTGCCAGCACCCCCGCCCTAGCGGGTGGGGGGGAGACCCAGTACTTC.

As regards this clonotype: Without the conserved terminal phenylalanine or tryptophan, this CDR3 likely stems from a read error. No DNA is shown, since the ends of the CDR3 on it are uncertain; the CDR3 is the one TCRdb lists. The chain carries TRBV27 and TRBJ2-7; the DNA was not used to check the table's D call, TRBD1. The germline V gene encodes CDR1 MNHEY and CDR2 SMNVEV (reference sequence). The CDR3 numbers 12 amino acids, ends counted. The CDR3 region is CASSSNRQLSGL.

Details on this clonotype: A read error may account for a junction end that differs from germline. V usage is TRBV29-1 and J usage is TRBJ2-7; possible D gene TRBD1, 6 bases. The CDR3 is 14 amino acids. From germline, CDR1 is SQVTM and CDR2 ANQGSEA. CDR3 loop: CSVENNRAPYKQYF. The CDR3 DNA sequence: TGCAGCGTTGAGAACAACAGGGCGCCCTACAAGCAGTACTTC.

This clonotype was seen ten or more times. A junction end diverges from the germline sequence, so it may reflect a read error. This sequence joins TRBV5-1 and TRBJ1-1; D is uncertain. Germline V CDR1 and CDR2: SGHRS, YFSETQ. The CDR3 runs to 13 residues. The CDR3 DNA sequence: TGTGCCAGCAGCTTGGGGTTGGGCACTGAAGCTTTCTTT. It codes for CASSLGLGTEAFF.

J is TRBJ2-5 and V is TRBV30; D gene unclear. V was clipped by 5 bases and J by 5 bases, with 12 bases between them. The CDR3 is made up of 12 amino acids. The germline V gene has CDR1 GTSNPN and CDR2 SVGIG (reference sequence). CDR3 nucleotide sequence: TGTGCCTGGGGTGGGCTGGCGGAGACCCAGTACTTC. This sequence encodes CAWGGLAETQYF.

This clonotype was detected only a few times. The genes are TRBV10-2 and TRBJ2-2; D not certain. Germline V gives CDR1 WSHSY, CDR2 SAAADI. V was pared by 2 bases and J by 5 bases, with 12 bases between. The CDR3 consists of 15 residues. Here the CDR3 DNA reads TGCGCCAGCAGTGAGGTGAAGTCATGGACCGGGGAGCTGTTTTTT. Amino acids: CASSEVKSWTGELFF.

CDR3 nucleotide sequence: TGTGCCAGCAGCCAAGCTCGGTGGTACCGAGAGACCCAGTACTTC. As protein: CASSQARWYRETQYF. This sequence joins TRBV11-3 and TRBJ2-5; D unclear. The CDR3 contains 15 residues. Germline CDR1 reads SGHNT; CDR2 reads YENEEA. V dropped 5 bases and J dropped 4 bases, with 17 bases sitting between them.

This clonotype was counted only a few times. The chain links TRBV20-1 to TRBJ1-1; maybe TRBD1 (5 bases). This CDR3 contains 14 residues. The ends were cut back, 4 bases at V and 3 bases at J, with 15 bases in the middle. Germline V lookup: CDR1 DFQATT, CDR2 SNEGSKA (reference sequence). This chain's CDR3 is CSATGPGTYTEAFF. DNA for the CDR3: TGCAGTGCTACTGGCCCCGGGACCTACACTGAAGCTTTCTTT.

This clonotype was picked up a small number of times. This chain links TRBV16 with TRBJ1-1; no clear D. V lost 0 bases and J lost 6, with 2 bases in between. Germline-derived CDR1 and CDR2 are KGHSY and FQNENV. This CDR3 has 11 amino acids. As DNA, the CDR3 is TGTGCCAGCAGCCAATCTCCTGAAGCTTTCTTT. It codes for CASSQSPEAFF.

This chain uses TRBV27 with TRBJ2-5; TRBD1 is a possible D gene (6 bases). The CDR3 is made up of 14 amino acids. V was clipped by 3 bases and J by 3 bases, with 11 bases between them. CDR1 and CDR2 from the germline V gene are MNHEY and SMNVEV (reference sequence). CDR3 bases: TGTGCCAGCAGTTTGTACGCAGGGGAAGAGACCCAGTACTTC. Its protein product is CASSLYAGEETQYF.

The rearrangement links TRBV3-1 to TRBJ2-1; D call uncertain. This CDR3 comprises 16 residues. V lost 0 bases and J 1 base, leaving 10 bases between the germline ends. Germline-derived CDR1 and CDR2 are LGHDT and YNNKEL (reference sequence). The CDR3 here is CASSQDASASYNEQFF. CDR3 DNA sequence: TGTGCCAGCAGCCAAGATGCATCGGCGTCCTACAATGAGCAGTTCTTC.

There are many counts of this clonotype. The chain is built from TRBV2 and TRBJ2-2, with TRBD2 matching over 9 bases. Germline CDR1 and CDR2: SNHLY and FYNNEI. The CDR3 is 16 amino acids. Germline trimming cut 4 bases from V and 7 bases from J; bases unmatched to any gene: 10. The CDR3 bases are TGTGCCAGCAGTGGGCTCGCGGGAGGGACCGGCGGGGAGCTGTTTTTT. Its translation is CASSGLAGGTGGELFF. Full variable domain (outside the CDR3, taken from reference TRBV2 and TRBJ2-2): EPEVTQTPSHQVTQMGQEVILRCVPISNHLYFYWYRQILGQKVEFLVSFYNNEISEKSEIFDDQFSVERPDGSNFTLKIRSTKLEDSAMYFCASSGLAGGTGGELFFGEGSRLTVL.

The J gene is TRBJ2-7, the V gene TRBV20-1, with TRBD1 identical over 8 bases. From germline, CDR1 is DFQATT and CDR2 SNEGSKA (reference sequence). Trimming took 4 bases from V and 4 from J; bases not matched to a gene: 9. CDR3 length equals 14 residues. The CDR3 sequence: CSATRDRRPYEQYF. For the CDR3, the DNA is TGCAGTGCTACCCGGGACAGGAGACCTTACGAGCAGTACTTC.

The chain recombines TRBV18 with TRBJ1-5; D remains ambiguous. Germline loops: CDR1 KGHSH, CDR2 LQKENI. The V end lost 2 bases, the J end lost 7 bases, and 12 bases lay between the germline ends. This CDR3 is 14 amino acids long. The CDR3 loop is CASSPTKGVQPQHF. The CDR3 nucleotides read TGTGCCAGCTCACCAACTAAGGGAGTACAGCCCCAGCATTTT.

This clonotype showed up just a few times. This chain connects TRBV7-2 to TRBJ2-7; 7 bases are a match to TRBD1. CDR1 and CDR2 from the germline V gene are SGHTA and FQGNSA. J lost 6 bases, V lost 5 bases, and 10 bases had no gene match. This CDR3 is built from 14 residues. The CDR3 DNA sequence: TGTGCCAGCAGCCGGGGACAGCCGTCCGGCGAGCAGTACTTC. Translation gives CASSRGQPSGEQYF.

This clonotype has ten or more counts. This sequence joins TRBV29-1 and TRBJ2-7; D is uncertain. CDR3 length: 14 residues. V lost 6 bases and J lost 0, with 15 bases in between. CDR1 is SQVTM, CDR2 ANQGSEA, per germline. In nucleotides, the CDR3 is TGCAGCGTAGATCCTGCGGAGAGCTCCTACGAGCAGTACTTC. Residues: CSVDPAESSYEQYF.

This clonotype was picked up many times. The rearrangement links TRBV3-1 to TRBJ2-7, with 7 bases lining up with TRBD2. The V and J ends lost 5 bases and 3 bases, in that order; junction bases with no gene match: 4. CDR1 LGHDT and CDR2 YNNKEL come from the germline V gene (reference sequence). The CDR3 totals 13 residues. The CDR3 sequence is CASSLGTIYEQYF. The CDR3 DNA reads as TGTGCCAGCAGCTTGGGGACTATCTACGAGCAGTACTTC.